This T cell receptor beta chain was recovered during a study of T-cell reconstitution after alpha-beta-depleted transplantation in children. Preparation of the TCRbeta library involved a method that used unique molecular identifiers. TCRdb used MiXCR to reprocess the PCR reads, holding one entry per CDR3 protein. Among 750,000 to 950,000 distinct CDR3 sequences listed, around 15% were seen once. Only a few counts were recorded for this clonotype. Antigen specificity is unknown. The CDR3 has 15 residues. Trimming left V 2 bases short and J 1 base short, with 10 bases between. From germline, CDR1 is SGHRS and CDR2 YFSETQ. Study-level findings and limits: The high TCRbeta diversity at day 60 in some patients came from surviving recipient T cells and thymic progenitors. Fresh T-cell production supplied most of the T-cell counts and diversity seen one year after transplant.

Material: PBMCs, mostly from graft donor cells, obtained 360 days after TCRalphabeta/CD19-depleted stem cell transplant. The clonotype was recovered from a male patient aged 10 to 17 who had a stem cell transplant for acute lymphoblastic leukemia, so the T cells may come from the graft donor. The chain is built from TRBV5-1 and TRBJ1-5; D unclear. In DNA form, the CDR3 reads TGCGCCAGCAGCTTTGGGCCTTCGAGCAATCAGCCCCAGCATTTT. This sequence encodes CASSFGPSSNQPQHF.